Each of the 29 T cell receptor beta chains below was sequenced from the same sample in a study of blood T cell repertoires in COVID-19 (dated by TCRdb to the early 2020s). The library was built by means of the immunoSEQ multiplex PCR assay. TCRdb limited this immuneACCESS table to in-frame rearrangements with V and J called. A share of clones is missing; checked studies link under half to unresolved V genes, and the rest is unexplained. The sample table shows 170,000 or so clones, and 70% to 90% are seen once. Under 0.65% of the sample is in the top ten clones. Sequences were obtained from peripheral blood. The receptors stem from a man between 60 and 75 years old with COVID-19, enrolled during active disease.

The chain links TRBV18 to TRBJ1-1; 8 bases fit TRBD1. This CDR3 has 14 residues. In germline, CDR1 is KGHSH, CDR2 LQKENI. V shed 6 bases and J 1 base; nucleotides not matched to a gene: 4. The DNA of the CDR3 is TGTGCCAGCTCTCCCGGACAGGGGAACACTGAAGCTTTCTTT. Residues: CASSPGQGNTEAFF.

V and J are TRBV19 and TRBJ2-5; tentatively, D is TRBD2 (6 bases). Germline lookup yields CDR1 LNHDA and CDR2 SQIVND (reference sequence). With 5 bases removed from V and 2 bases from J, the gap between germline ends came to 12 bases. The CDR3 sequence is 14 residues long. CDR3 nucleotides: TGTGCCAGTAGTGCCGGGAGAGTTCAAGAGACCCAGTACTTC. Protein: CASSAGRVQETQYF. The entire variable domain, with the rest obtained from reference TRBV19 and TRBJ2-5, is as follows: DGGITQSPKYLFRKEGQNVTLSCEQNLNHDAMYWYRQDPGQGLRLIYYSQIVNDFQKGDIAEGYSVSREKKESFPLTVTSAQKNPTAFYLCASSAGRVQETQYFGPGTRLLVL.

This clone appeared a single time. V and J are TRBV29-1 and TRBJ1-5; D perhaps matches TRBD1 (6 bases). Trimming pared 4 bases from V and 6 bases from J, leaving 19 bases between. The CDR3 sequence is 15 residues long. The V gene's germline CDR1 is SQVTM and CDR2 ANQGSEA. In DNA, the CDR3 is TGCAGCGTTGCCCTGGAGACAGGTCGGGGTCAGCCCCAGCATTTT. This sequence encodes CSVALETGRGQPQHF.

The gene calls are TRBV6-1 and TRBJ1-1, with a possible D match to TRBD1 (5 bases). The CDR3 is made up of 13 amino acids. V dropped 3 bases and J dropped 4 bases, with 9 bases sitting between them. Looked up from germline, CDR1 is MNHNS and CDR2 is SASEGT. The CDR3 region has the DNA TGTGCCAGCAGTGAGACAGTGACCACTGAAGCTTTCTTT. It translates to CASSETVTTEAFF.

This chain joins TRBV15 and TRBJ1-2; D ambiguous. V was trimmed by 0 bases and J by 0 bases, leaving 11 bases between them. The CDR3 sequence is 16 residues long. From germline, CDR1 is LNHNV and CDR2 YYDKDF (reference sequence). The DNA for the CDR3 is TGTGCCACCAGCAGAGATTTGAGGGTTTCTAACTATGGCTACACCTTC. Translated, it gives CATSRDLRVSNYGYTF.

The rearrangement links TRBV2 to TRBJ1-2; 8 nucleotides line up with TRBD1. J was trimmed by 3 bases and V by 9 bases; bases with no gene match: 18. The CDR3 extends over 17 amino acids. CDR1 and CDR2 from the germline V gene are SNHLY and FYNNEI. The CDR3 sequence is CASETPTAAGGYYGYTF. The CDR3 DNA sequence: TGTGCCAGTGAAACCCCCACGGCGGCAGGGGGCTACTATGGCTACACCTTC.

The CDR3 here is CASSPGTGGFYGYTF. CDR3 nucleotide sequence: TGTGCCAGCAGCCCTGGGACAGGGGGCTTCTATGGCTACACCTTC. The chain carries TRBV7-8 and TRBJ1-2; TRBD1 matches at 12 bases. From germline, CDR1 is SGHVS and CDR2 FQNEAQ. V shed 5 bases, J shed 4 bases, and the junction held 5 bases outside the gene matches. This CDR3 spans 15 amino acids.

This clone was counted a few times. The chain is built from TRBV5-4 and TRBJ1-2, with TRBD1 matching 7 bases. Germline values: CDR1 SGHNT, CDR2 YYREEE (reference sequence). CDR3 size: 14 residues. With 5 bases clipped from V and 2 bases from J, the junction kept 6 bases outside the gene matches. CDR3 residues: CASRSGTANYGYTF. The CDR3 DNA reads as TGTGCCAGCAGATCCGGGACAGCGAACTATGGCTACACCTTC.

This sequence joins TRBV6-6 and TRBJ1-2; 7 bases are a match to TRBD1. V shed 7 bases, J shed 2 bases, and the junction held 7 bases outside the gene matches. CDR1 and CDR2 (germline): MNHNY, SVGAGI (reference sequence). The CDR3 length is 14 residues. The CDR3 here is CASNDEQGNYGYTF. The CDR3 coding sequence is TGTGCCAGCAACGACGAACAGGGGAACTATGGCTACACCTTC.

The sample holds a few counts of this clone. The rearrangement joins TRBV3-1 (or the pseudogene TRBV3-2) to TRBJ2-5, with 7 bases matching TRBD1. With 2 bases clipped from V and 5 bases from J, the junction kept 5 bases outside the gene matches. Germline V gene data show CDR1 as LGHDT and CDR2 as YNNKEL (reference sequence). This CDR3 has 14 residues. In DNA, the CDR3 is TGTGCCAGCAGCCAAAGGACAGGTCTGGAGACCCAGTACTTC. This gives the protein CASSQRTGLETQYF.

V and J are TRBV19 and TRBJ1-5; 7 positions match TRBD1. The ends lost 6 bases at V and 3 bases at J; junction bases unmatched: 5. The CDR3 is made up of 14 amino acids. Germline values: CDR1 LNHDA, CDR2 SQIVND (reference sequence). The chain's CDR3 is CASSDRDTNQPQHF. The CDR3 region has the DNA TGTGCCAGTAGCGACAGGGATACCAATCAGCCCCAGCATTTT.

This clone was detected only a few times. The rearrangement joins TRBV7-6 to TRBJ1-5; TRBD1 aligns across 8 bases. The V and J ends lost 1 base and 6 bases, in that order; junction bases with no gene match: 5. This CDR3 has 15 amino acids. Germline V lookup: CDR1 SGHVS, CDR2 FNYEAQ. Here the CDR3 reads CASSLGTGQGQPQHF. CDR3 DNA sequence: TGTGCCAGCAGCTTAGGGACAGGGCAGGGTCAGCCCCAGCATTTT.

The sample holds a few counts of this clone. This chain joins TRBV19 and TRBJ1-3; D may be TRBD1 (6 bases). Germline values: CDR1 LNHDA, CDR2 SQIVND (reference sequence). V dropped 4 bases and J dropped 4 bases, with 17 bases sitting between them. This CDR3 contains 16 residues. The CDR3 loop reads CASSRGPKGQGNTIYF. Written as DNA, the CDR3 is TGTGCCAGTAGTAGAGGACCGAAGGGACAAGGAAACACCATATATTTT.

This clone has just one count. Other DNA variants within this sample encode the same CDR3. DNA of the CDR3: TGCAGCGGGGGACAGGGTGGCAATCAGCCCCAGCATTTT. This encodes CSGGQGGNQPQHF. V and J are TRBV29-1 and TRBJ1-5, with 9 bases lining up with TRBD1. Germline V lookup: CDR1 SQVTM, CDR2 ANQGSEA. This CDR3 contains 13 residues. Unmatched junction bases numbered 3, after V lost 7 bases and J lost 2 bases.

The chain carries TRBV6-5 and TRBJ1-1; D might be TRBD1 (6 bases). Trimming cost V 10 bases and J 7 bases, with 19 bases left between them. Germline CDR1 reads MNHEY; CDR2 reads SVGAGI. The CDR3 loop spans 13 amino acids. The CDR3 spells CATSRTGTDEAFF. CDR3 sequence (DNA): TGTGCCACTTCAAGAACAGGGACGGATGAAGCTTTCTTT.

The CDR3 reads CASSFTGGTEAFF. The CDR3 nucleotides read TGTGCCAGCAGCTTCACAGGGGGCACTGAAGCTTTCTTT. The J gene is TRBJ1-1, the V gene TRBV7-2; TRBD1 agrees at 8 bases. CDR3 size: 13 residues. In germline, CDR1 is SGHTA, CDR2 FQGNSA. V lost 3 bases to trimming and J lost 4 bases; unmatched junction nucleotides: 1.

This sequence joins TRBV27 and TRBJ1-4; TRBD1 might be the D (5 bases). The germline V and J ends were trimmed by 2 bases and 7 bases, with 17 bases remaining between them. This CDR3 comprises 16 residues. Germline assignment: CDR1 MNHEY and CDR2 SMNVEV (reference sequence). The CDR3 DNA sequence: TGTGCCAGCAGTTTAGGGTCCCGACGGAGGGGTGAAAAACTGTTTTTT. It yields the protein CASSLGSRRRGEKLFF. The whole variable domain, filled in from reference TRBV27 and TRBJ1-4, reads EAQVTQNPRYLITVTGKKLTVTCSQNMNHEYMSWYRQDPGLGLRQIYYSMNVEVTDKGDVPEGYKVSRKEKRNFPLILESPSPNQTSLYFCASSLGSRRRGEKLFFGSGTQLSVL.

The rearrangement joins TRBV11-2 to TRBJ1-2; 7 bases fit TRBD1. Germline CDR1 SGHAT, CDR2 FQNNGV. This CDR3 is 14 amino acids long. The V gene end was trimmed by 0 bases and the J gene end by 7 bases; junction bases not matched to a gene: 5. The CDR3 here is CASSLDRGTGGYTF. In nucleotides, the CDR3 is TGTGCCAGCAGCTTAGACAGGGGGACGGGTGGCTACACCTTC.

The chain combines TRBV28 with TRBJ1-1, with D uncertain. CDR3 length: 14 residues. Germline V gives CDR1 MDHEN, CDR2 SYDVKM. V lost 6 bases and J 0 bases, leaving 11 bases between the germline ends. CDR3 coding DNA: TGTGCCAGCAGCCTCGCAGGCATGAACACTGAAGCTTTCTTT. It is translated as CASSLAGMNTEAFF.

The V and J genes are TRBV27 and TRBJ2-2; 7 nucleotides line up with TRBD1. CDR1 is MNHEY, CDR2 SMNVEV, per germline (reference sequence). V was pared by 4 bases and J by 6 bases, with 5 bases of the junction left unmatched. This CDR3 region has 14 residues. Here the CDR3 reads CASSYLQGSGELFF. The DNA for the CDR3 is TGTGCCAGCAGTTACTTACAGGGGTCCGGGGAGCTGTTTTTT.

V gene TRBV5-1 combines with J gene TRBJ2-2; TRBD2 agrees at 8 bases. The V gene's germline CDR1 is SGHRS and CDR2 YFSETQ. The CDR3 is 16 amino acids. With 0 bases clipped from V and 6 bases from J, the junction kept 7 bases outside the gene matches. CDR3 DNA sequence: TGCGCCAGCAGCTTGGTCCTAGCGGGTTCCGCCGGGGAGCTGTTTTTT. Translated: CASSLVLAGSAGELFF.

The chain joins TRBV9 to TRBJ2-1; 8 positions agree with TRBD1. This CDR3 has 15 amino acids. Per the germline V gene, CDR1 is SGDLS and CDR2 is YYNGEE. V was pared by 3 bases and J by 0 bases, with 2 bases of the junction left unmatched. The CDR3 nucleotides read TGTGCCAGCAGCGGGACAGGGAACTCCTACAATGAGCAGTTCTTC. This codes for CASSGTGNSYNEQFF.

This chain connects TRBV7-2 to TRBJ1-1, with D maybe TRBD1 (6 bases). Germline CDR1 and CDR2: SGHTA and FQGNSA. Trimming shortened V by 6 bases and J by 2 bases, and 19 bases separated the two germline ends. CDR3 length: 16 amino acids. The CDR3 region has the DNA TGTGCCAGCAGACCCTACACAGGGTATCTTAACACTGAAGCTTTCTTT. It encodes CASRPYTGYLNTEAFF.

Only one count was recorded for this clone. The chain recombines TRBV14 with TRBJ2-5; no reliable D call. Germline lookup yields CDR1 SGHDN and CDR2 FVKESK. The CDR3 extends over 13 amino acids. V shed 1 base and J shed 4 bases, with 7 bases lying between them. The CDR3 DNA reads TGTGCCAGCAGCCAAGTTTTAGCAGAGACCCAGTACTTC. This encodes CASSQVLAETQYF.

The rearrangement uses TRBV15 and TRBJ1-1; 8 nucleotides agree with TRBD1. J gave up 6 bases and V 3 bases, and 6 bases lay outside the gene matches. Germline V gives CDR1 LNHNV, CDR2 YYDKDF (reference sequence). This CDR3 region has 14 residues. CDR3 bases: TGTGCCACCAGCAGGCTGACAGGGGTGGCTGAAGCTTTCTTT. It translates to CATSRLTGVAEAFF. Together with reference TRBV15 and TRBJ1-1, the CDR3 gives the full variable domain: DAMVIQNPRYQVTQFGKPVTLSCSQTLNHNVMYWYQQKSSQAPKLLFHYYDKDFNNEADTPDNFQSRRPNTSFCFLDIRSPGLGDTAMYLCATSRLTGVAEAFFGQGTRLTVV.

CDR3 nucleotide sequence: TGTGCCAGCAGCCGTCTTGCCGGGACTAGCGGGACTCTAGATACGCAGTATTTT. This codes for CASSRLAGTSGTLDTQYF. This chain connects TRBV7-8 to TRBJ2-3; 13 nucleotides line up with TRBD2. J was trimmed by 5 bases and V by 5 bases; bases with no gene match: 13. Germline V CDR1 and CDR2: SGHVS, FQNEAQ. This CDR3 region has 18 residues.

The J gene is TRBJ1-4, the V gene TRBV29-1; a weak D match, TRBD1 (6 bases). The CDR3 is 12 amino acids. Trimming pared 6 bases from V and 5 bases from J, leaving 10 bases between. CDR1 and CDR2 (germline): SQVTM, ANQGSEA. The CDR3 sequence is CSVQGSNEKLFF. DNA of the CDR3: TGCAGCGTCCAGGGGTCGAATGAAAAACTGTTTTTT.

This chain joins TRBV5-5 and TRBJ1-4; D unresolved. This CDR3 contains 16 residues. Looked up from germline, CDR1 is SGHKS and CDR2 is YYEKEE (reference sequence). Trimming removed 2 bases at V and 7 bases at J, with 18 bases between. CDR3 sequence reads: CASSFGLTGIGEKLFF. CDR3 sequence (DNA): TGTGCCAGCAGCTTTGGTTTAACGGGGATCGGTGAAAAACTGTTTTTT.

This rearrangement joins TRBV30 to TRBJ1-1; 8 bases agree with TRBD1. Per the germline V gene, CDR1 is GTSNPN and CDR2 is SVGIG (reference sequence). The CDR3 is 15 residues long. The ends lost 4 bases at V and 1 base at J; junction bases unmatched: 8. The CDR3 loop reads CAWTKGDRTNTEAFF. The CDR3 DNA reads as TGTGCCTGGACGAAGGGGGACAGGACGAACACTGAAGCTTTCTTT.